This paragraph reports one T cell receptor (beta chain). Its antigen is not known. The sample is drawn from a study of radiotherapy plus CTLA-4 blockade in lung cancer. Overall study results and limits: Subsequent to radiotherapy plus ipilimumab, tumor-derived TCR clones underwent expansion in blood.

Germline assignment: CDR1 LNHDA and CDR2 SQIVND (reference sequence). V shed 7 bases and J 0 bases; nucleotides not matched to a gene: 14. CDR3 length equals 17 residues. Repertoires were generated with immunoSEQ multiplex PCR, while TCRdb's copy carries only in-frame clones and drops some. The sample holds tens of thousands of clones, 77% seen once. This receptor was identified in a human donor with non-small cell lung cancer who had a partial response to radiotherapy plus ipilimumab. The rearrangement uses TRBV19 and TRBJ1-2, with 7 bases fitting TRBD1. The source was peripheral blood, collected from a patient treated with radiotherapy plus ipilimumab. The CDR3: CASTRSGTEIANYGYTF. The CDR3 DNA sequence: TGTGCCAGTACCCGCTCCGGGACAGAAATAGCTAACTATGGCTACACCTTC.